Reported below is one T cell receptor beta chain. Both 60 Vbeta primers and 13 Jbeta primers went into the PCR. Produced via immunoSEQ multiplex PCR; TCRdb's table is partial and in-frame only. The repertoire holds over 150,000 clones, roughly 84% seen once, with 0.95% to 1.5% in the top ten. Germline V lookup: CDR1 SEHNR, CDR2 FQNEAQ (reference sequence). The CDR3 sequence is 18 residues long. Trimming stripped 0 bases from V and 0 bases from J, with 16 bases between. The data were obtained in a study of cytomegalovirus exposure and HLA in healthy donors. Sequenced material: PBMCs. The V call is TRBV7-9, the J call TRBJ2-3, with D unclear. The clonotype was recovered from a boy younger than 10 in good health and CMV-seronegative. The chain's CDR3 is CASSLASKGLASTDTQYF. For the CDR3, the DNA is TGTGCCAGCAGCTTAGCGTCCAAAGGTTTAGCAAGCACAGATACGCAGTATTTT.